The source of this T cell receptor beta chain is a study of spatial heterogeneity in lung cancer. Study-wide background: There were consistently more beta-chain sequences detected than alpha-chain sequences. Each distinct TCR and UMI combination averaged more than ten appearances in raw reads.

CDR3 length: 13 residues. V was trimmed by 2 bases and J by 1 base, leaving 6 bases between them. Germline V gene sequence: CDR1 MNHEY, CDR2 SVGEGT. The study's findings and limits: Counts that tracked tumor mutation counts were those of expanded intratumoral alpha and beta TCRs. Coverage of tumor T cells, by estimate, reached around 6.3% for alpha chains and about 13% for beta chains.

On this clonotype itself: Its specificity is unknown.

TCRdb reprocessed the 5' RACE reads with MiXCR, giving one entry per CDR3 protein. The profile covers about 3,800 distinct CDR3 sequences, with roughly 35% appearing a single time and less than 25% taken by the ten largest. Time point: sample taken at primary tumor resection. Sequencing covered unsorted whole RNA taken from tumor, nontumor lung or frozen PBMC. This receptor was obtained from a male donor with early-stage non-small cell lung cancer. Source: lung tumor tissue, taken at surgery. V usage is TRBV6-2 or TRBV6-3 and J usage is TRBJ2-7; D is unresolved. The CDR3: CASSYERSYEQYF. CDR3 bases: TGTGCCAGCAGTTACGAGCGATCCTACGAGCAGTACTTC.